This T cell receptor (beta chain) was sequenced in a study of blood T cell repertoires in COVID-19. Study background: The samples span acute and convalescent COVID-19 from the United States, Italy and Spain. The cDNA or gDNA used as material had been derived from T cells, B-cell-depleted T cells, or PBMCs.

Per germline, CDR1 SGHDN and CDR2 FVKESK. With V trimmed by 5 bases and J by 3 bases, 14 bases remained unmatched. This CDR3 contains 17 residues. In the original processing: Reference gene primer amplification gave estimated nucleated cell counts. Profiled with immunoSEQ multiplex PCR; TCRdb holds only in-frame clones, not every one. That table is the source of V, J and clone size, and D and trimming were worked out from the DNA. The sample records more than 60,000 clones, nearly 90% being singletons. The receptor's source is a man aged 50-60 years with acute or convalescent COVID-19. The specimen was peripheral blood. The chain uses TRBV14 and TRBJ2-3, with 7 positions matching TRBD1. Here the CDR3 DNA reads TGTGCCAGCAGCTCCGGGACAGCGTTTCCCCTTACAGATACGCAGTATTTT. Its translation: CASSSGTAFPLTDTQYF.